This passage covers 11 T cell receptor beta chains from one sample sequenced in a study of blood T cell repertoires in COVID-19. The repertoire was sequenced with immunoSEQ multiplex PCR; TCRdb's copy has only in-frame clones and lacks some. The profile shows under 200,000 clones, 70% to 90% of them singletons. The sequencing input was peripheral blood. All receptors derive from an elderly woman with COVID-19, enrolled during active disease.

The chain couples TRBV18 to TRBJ1-2; 7 bases are a match to TRBD1. Germline V CDR1 and CDR2: KGHSH, LQKENI. This CDR3 has 17 residues. J lost 4 bases, V lost 3 bases, and 14 bases had no gene match. This CDR3 reads CASSPREGTARGYGYTF. The CDR3 region has the DNA TGTGCCAGCTCACCGCGCGAAGGGACAGCCCGGGGCTATGGCTACACCTTC.

The rearrangement uses TRBV5-4 and TRBJ2-1; 11 bases are shared with TRBD2. The germline gives CDR1 SGHNT, CDR2 YYREEE (reference sequence). The CDR3 is 15 residues long. The ends lost 6 bases at V and 4 bases at J; junction bases unmatched: 6. CDR3: CASTPGLADYNEQFF. DNA for the CDR3: TGTGCCAGCACCCCGGGACTAGCGGATTACAATGAGCAGTTCTTC.

The chain combines TRBV24-1 with TRBJ1-6, with unresolved D. The V gene lost 9 bases and the J gene lost 7 bases, with 21 bases spanning the gap. The CDR3 contains 16 residues. CDR1 is KGHDR, CDR2 SFDVKD, per germline. The CDR3 nucleotides are TGTGCCACCCCACCCGGGAGGCTCAACTGGAATTCACCCCTCCACTTT. It translates to CATPPGRLNWNSPLHF.

The chain joins TRBV19 to TRBJ2-7, with D uncertain. The V end lost 4 bases, the J end lost 2 bases, and 12 bases lay between the germline ends. The CDR3 covers 14 residues. Germline-derived CDR1 and CDR2 are LNHDA and SQIVND (reference sequence). CDR3 protein: CASSRPGLTYEQYF. The DNA for the CDR3 is TGTGCCAGTAGTAGACCCGGGTTGACCTACGAGCAGTACTTC.

The CDR3 region has the DNA TGTGCCAGCAGCCCACAGGGTATAGGTTCACCCCTCCACTTT. This translates into CASSPQGIGSPLHF. The gene calls are TRBV7-2 and TRBJ1-6, with a possible D match to TRBD1 (6 bases). The CDR3 is made up of 14 amino acids. Germline-derived CDR1 and CDR2 are SGHTA and FQGNSA. V was shortened by 5 bases and J by 9 bases, with 14 bases between the two germline ends.

The chain carries TRBV18 and TRBJ2-2; a possible D gene is TRBD2 (6 bases). CDR1 and CDR2 from the germline V gene are KGHSH and LQKENI. This CDR3 is built from 13 residues. V lost 8 bases and J 4 bases, leaving 11 bases between the germline ends. Here the CDR3 DNA reads TGTGCCAGCACCACTAGCTTCACCGGGGAGCTGTTTTTT. It translates to CASTTSFTGELFF.

The genes are TRBV18 and TRBJ2-3; 7 bases fit TRBD1. CDR3 size: 17 residues. V gave up 2 bases and J gave up 0 bases; unmatched junction bases: 8. The V gene's germline CDR1 is KGHSH and CDR2 LQKENI. The CDR3 DNA is TGTGCCAGCTCACCAACGACAGGGTTAGTGAGCACAGATACGCAGTATTTT. This encodes CASSPTTGLVSTDTQYF.

The chain joins TRBV19 to TRBJ2-7; a weak D match, TRBD1 (6 bases). V shed 6 bases and J shed 0 bases, with 9 bases lying between them. Germline loops: CDR1 LNHDA, CDR2 SQIVND (reference sequence). The CDR3 covers 13 residues. The CDR3 coding sequence is TGTGCCAGTAGCCCACAGGGCTCCTACGAGCAGTACTTC. Residues: CASSPQGSYEQYF.

The gene calls are TRBV27 and TRBJ2-2, with 10 bases that match TRBD2. The V gene's germline CDR1 is MNHEY and CDR2 SMNVEV (reference sequence). This CDR3 is built from 15 residues. V was clipped by 5 bases and J by 7 bases; unmatched bases: 7. The CDR3: CASSRRLAGDGELFF. Written as DNA, the CDR3 is TGTGCCAGCAGTCGTCGTCTAGCGGGAGACGGGGAGCTGTTTTTT.

The chain combines TRBV9 with TRBJ2-1, with D perhaps TRBD2 (7 bases). Germline CDR1 SGDLS, CDR2 YYNGEE. The CDR3 has 14 residues. V was shortened by 3 bases and J by 9 bases, with 16 bases between the two germline ends. Here the CDR3 reads CASSGQSRGGEQFF. CDR3 nucleotide sequence: TGTGCCAGCAGCGGACAATCAAGGGGGGGTGAGCAGTTCTTC. Full variable domain (outside the CDR3, taken from reference TRBV9 and TRBJ2-1): DSGVTQTPKHLITATGQRVTLRCSPRSGDLSVYWYQQSLDQGLQFLIQYYNGEERAKGNILERFSAQQFPDLHSELNLSSLELGDSALYFCASSGQSRGGEQFFGPGTRLTVL.

CDR3 protein: CASRRTGEEKLFF. The CDR3 bases are TGTGCCAGCAGGAGGACAGGGGAGGAAAAACTGTTTTTT. The chain has TRBV21-1 and TRBJ1-4; the D call in the table, TRBD1, was not verified against the DNA. TRBV21-1 represents a pseudogene. The CDR3 loop spans 13 amino acids.